This is a list of T cell receptor beta chains from one sample in a study of cytomegalovirus exposure and HLA in healthy donors. Sequencing used immunoSEQ multiplex PCR; TCRdb keeps in-frame clones, though not all of them. The table shows some 80,000 clones, with 78% occurring only once. Material: PBMCs. The source is a man aged 18-30 years in good health and CMV-seropositive. Both conserved end residues are part of each CDR3. A D gene is named only where the DNA matches it firmly. Where a row states a size, it is once, few, many or the class of an expanded clone; other rows omit it.

J,length,D,V,size,DNA,CDR3
TRBJ2-1,13,TRBD2,TRBV11-3,-,TGTGCCAGCAGCTTAGATCTAGCGGCTGAGCAGTTCTTC,CASSLDLAAEQFF
TRBJ2-5,12,-,TRBV28,-,TGTGCCAGCAATCGGAGACTGGAGACCCAGTACTTC,CASNRRLETQYF
TRBJ2-1,16,-,TRBV10-1,-,TGCGCCAGCAGTGACCTAGGCTACCCCGCGAACAATGAGCAGTTCTTC,CASSDLGYPANNEQFF
TRBJ2-7,14,TRBD1,TRBV15,-,TGTGCCACCAGCAGCCGGGACAGGATTTACGAGCAGTACTTC,CATSSRDRIYEQYF
TRBJ1-5,15,TRBD1,TRBV27,once,TGTGCCAGCAGGCAGGGACAGGGGATCGGGCAGCCCCAGCATTTT,CASRQGQGIGQPQHF
TRBJ2-1,16,-,TRBV4-2,once,TGTGCCAGCAGCCAGGGAGGACGTGCTGTATACAATGAGCAGTTCTTC,CASSQGGRAVYNEQFF
TRBJ2-5,14,-,TRBV7-8,-,TGTGCCAGCAGCTTCGGCGGAGGAGGTGAGACCCAGTACTTC,CASSFGGGGETQYF
TRBJ2-7,15,TRBD1,TRBV14,-,TGTGCCAGCAGCCTTTGGACAGGGAGCTCCTACGAGCAGTACTTC,CASSLWTGSSYEQYF
TRBJ2-1,15,TRBD1,TRBV7-8,few,TGTGCCAGCAGCTTAGCCGGGACAGGGGGACGGGAGCAGTTCTTC,CASSLAGTGGREQFF
TRBJ2-3,15,-,TRBV4-2,-,TGTGCCAGCAGCCAAGGTCTTGCCGAGGCAGATACGCAGTATTTT,CASSQGLAEADTQYF
TRBJ2-7,14,TRBD1,TRBV2,few,TGTGCCAGCAGCGAAAGACAGGGGATGTACGAGCAGTACTTC,CASSERQGMYEQYF
TRBJ1-3,12,-,TRBV10-3,-,TGTGCCAGCAAGGGGGGGAGAAACACCATATATTTT,CASKGGRNTIYF
TRBJ2-1,15,-,TRBV7-9,-,TGTGCCAGCAGCTTAGCTCTAGGCTCCTACAATGAGCAGTTCTTC,CASSLALGSYNEQFF
TRBJ2-5,13,-,TRBV19,-,TGTGCCAGTAGCCAACTAGCCGGAGAGACCCAGTACTTC,CASSQLAGETQYF
TRBJ2-2,15,-,TRBV10-3,-,TGTGCCATCAGGGACACTGAAACGAACACCGGGGAGCTGTTTTTT,CAIRDTETNTGELFF
TRBJ1-4,14,TRBD1,TRBV5-1,-,TGCGCCAGCAGCCCGCGGACAGGAGGGGAAAAACTGTTTTTT,CASSPRTGGEKLFF
TRBJ2-7,17,TRBD2,TRBV7-9,-,TGTGCCAGCAGCCCCCCGGCTAGCGGCCGGTGGTCCTACGAGCAGTACTTC,CASSPPASGRWSYEQYF
TRBJ1-1,15,-,TRBV28,-,TGTGCCAGCAGTGCATCAACAGGACCGAACACTGAAGCTTTCTTT,CASSASTGPNTEAFF
TRBJ2-1,15,TRBD2,TRBV2,once,TGTGCCAGCAGTGATGGCCTAGCGGGGTTAAATGAGCAGTTCTTC,CASSDGLAGLNEQFF
TRBJ2-3,15,TRBD1,TRBV28,-,TGTGCCAGCAGTCTGGACAGGGAGGGCACAGATACGCAGTATTTT,CASSLDREGTDTQYF
TRBJ2-1,14,-,TRBV9,-,TGTGCCAGCAGCGTAGACAGGGTTGCAAATGAGCAGTTCTTC,CASSVDRVANEQFF
TRBJ2-3,15,-,TRBV10-1,-,TGCGCCAGCAGTGAGGTGGGACTTACCACAGATACGCAGTATTTT,CASSEVGLTTDTQYF
TRBJ2-7,15,-,TRBV5-1,few,TGCGCCAGCAGCGATGGTTCCAATCCCAGGTTCGAGCAGTACTTC,CASSDGSNPRFEQYF
TRBJ2-1,14,TRBD1,TRBV5-1,-,TGCGCCAGCAGCTTCGGGACAGTCTACAATGAGCAGTTCTTC,CASSFGTVYNEQFF
TRBJ2-7,13,-,TRBV25-1,few,TGTGCCAGCAGTGCTTTCAGCGCCTACGAGCAGTACTTC,CASSAFSAYEQYF
TRBJ2-5,10,-,TRBV29-1,once,TGCAGCGTTATACGGGAGACCCAGTACTTC,CSVIRETQYF
TRBJ2-1,12,-,TRBV5-1,-,TGCGCCAGCAGCTTGAACATCAATGAGCAGTTCTTC,CASSLNINEQFF
TRBJ2-3,12,-,TRBV11-3,-,TGTGCCAGCAGCTCCGGAGGCCATACGCAGTATTTT,CASSSGGHTQYF
TRBJ1-2,15,-,TRBV11-2,-,TGTGCCAGCAGCTTAGGGGTAGGGGCAGACTATGGCTACACCTTC,CASSLGVGADYGYTF
TRBJ2-3,14,-,TRBV29-1,-,TGCAGCGTTGAAGATCGGGGGTCCACAGATACGCAGTATTTT,CSVEDRGSTDTQYF